The 10 T cell receptor beta chains listed next were all sequenced from one sample in a study of T cell responses to AZD1222 COVID-19 vaccine. Some clones are missing from TCRdb's copy, which holds only in-frame ones; the method was immunoSEQ multiplex PCR. The table has about 120,000 clones, over 75% seen once. Sequences were derived from peripheral blood, sampled on day 0 of AZD1222 vaccination. The source is an adult in good health.

The chain has TRBV7-9 and TRBJ2-1; D remains unclear. Germline values: CDR1 SEHNR, CDR2 FQNEAQ (reference sequence). The V end lost 1 base, the J end lost 14 bases, and 9 bases lay between the germline ends. The CDR3 is 11 residues long. The CDR3 here is CASSLEDREFF. The CDR3 DNA reads as TGTGCCAGCAGCTTAGAGGATAGGGAGTTCTTC.

The chain joins TRBV2 to TRBJ2-7; no clear D. Looked up from germline, CDR1 is SNHLY and CDR2 is FYNNEI. V was cut by 6 bases and J by 6 bases, with 6 bases left in between. The length of the CDR3 is 10 residues. CDR3 residues: CASRYGEQYF. The CDR3 DNA is TGTGCCAGCAGATACGGCGAGCAGTACTTC.

V is TRBV12-3 or TRBV12-4 and J is TRBJ1-1, with D perhaps TRBD1 (6 bases). This CDR3 contains 13 residues. Trimming removed 1 base at V and 5 bases at J, with 8 bases between. The CDR3: CASSLDRATEAFF. As DNA, the CDR3 is TGTGCCAGCAGTTTAGACAGGGCGACTGAAGCTTTCTTT.

V and J are TRBV27 and TRBJ2-3; 8 bases agree with TRBD1. Per germline, CDR1 MNHEY and CDR2 SMNVEV (reference sequence). The ends lost 8 bases at V and 3 bases at J; junction bases unmatched: 10. The CDR3 runs 15 residues. The CDR3 region is CASQDRVFLTDTQYF. The CDR3, as DNA: TGTGCCAGCCAGGACAGGGTGTTTTTAACAGATACGCAGTATTTT.

V usage is TRBV4-1 and J usage is TRBJ2-3; D ambiguous. Germline lookup yields CDR1 MGHRA and CDR2 YSYEKL. The CDR3 runs 13 residues. V gave up 0 bases and J gave up 5 bases, with 6 bases separating them. The CDR3 DNA follows: TGCGCCAGCAGCCAAGAGACTGGAGATACGCAGTATTTT. Its protein product is CASSQETGDTQYF.

The chain is built from TRBV7-2 and TRBJ1-4, with 7 bases identical to TRBD1. Germline CDR1 and CDR2: SGHTA and FQGNSA. The ends lost 1 base at V and 3 bases at J; junction bases unmatched: 5. This CDR3 has 16 amino acids. This CDR3 is CASSLGMRGPNEKLFF. The CDR3 DNA is TGTGCCAGCAGCTTAGGTATGAGGGGGCCTAATGAAAAACTGTTTTTT. Drawing the rest from reference TRBV7-2 and TRBJ1-4, the complete variable domain is GAGVSQSPSNKVTEKGKDVELRCDPISGHTALYWYRQSLGQGLEFLIYFQGNSAPDKSGLPSDRFSAERTGGSVSTLTIQRTQQEDSAVYLCASSLGMRGPNEKLFFGSGTQLSVL.

The gene calls are TRBV15 and TRBJ1-5; TRBD1 aligns across 11 bases. Unmatched junction bases numbered 5, after V lost 2 bases and J lost 2 bases. Germline CDR1 reads LNHNV; CDR2 reads YYDKDF (reference sequence). This CDR3 region has 17 residues. The CDR3 DNA sequence: TGTGCCACCAGCAGACGGACAGGGGGCGGAGGCAATCAGCCCCAGCATTTT. As protein: CATSRRTGGGGNQPQHF. Full variable domain (rest looked up from reference TRBV15 and TRBJ1-5): DAMVIQNPRYQVTQFGKPVTLSCSQTLNHNVMYWYQQKSSQAPKLLFHYYDKDFNNEADTPDNFQSRRPNTSFCFLDIRSPGLGDTAMYLCATSRRTGGGGNQPQHFGDGTRLSIL.

The table lists this clone with a count of one. The rearrangement links TRBV13 to TRBJ2-1; D gene uncertain. The CDR3 spans 14 residues. CDR1 is PRHDT and CDR2 is FYEKMQ in the germline V gene (reference sequence). Trimming removed 3 bases at V and 9 bases at J, with 15 bases between. CDR3 amino acids: CASSFPVPIIEQFF. The CDR3 coding sequence is TGTGCCAGCAGCTTCCCTGTTCCCATTATTGAGCAGTTCTTC.

This CDR3 reads CASSLEPSGQLVLHF. The DNA of the CDR3 is TGCGCCAGCAGCTTGGAACCCTCGGGACAGTTAGTCCTCCACTTT. V and J are TRBV5-1 and TRBJ1-6; 7 positions match TRBD1. Germline V lookup: CDR1 SGHRS, CDR2 YFSETQ. The CDR3 is made up of 15 amino acids. J lost 15 bases, V lost 0 bases, and 12 bases had no gene match.

This chain connects TRBV5-1 to TRBJ2-7, with D tentatively TRBD1 (5 bases). The germline CDR1 and CDR2 sequences are SGHRS and YFSETQ. This CDR3 comprises 14 residues. Trimming shortened V by 1 base and J by 2 bases, and 10 bases separated the two germline ends. The CDR3, as DNA: TGCGCCAGCAGCTTGTTAGCCAGGGCCTACGAGCAGTACTTC. Protein product: CASSLLARAYEQYF.